This TCR beta chain was identified during a study of beta chain features in type 1 diabetes. Study-wide context: Examination spanned 90 million to 140 million sorted cells from all samples.

The isolated RNA, all of it, was reverse transcribed, so expressed TCRB transcripts were what got sequenced. Using immunoSEQ multiplex PCR, the repertoire was profiled, and TCRdb retains in-frame clones only, with some absent. The profile shows about 240,000 clones, roughly 14% of them singletons. One heparinised blood draw averaging approximately 0.11 L was given by each donor. Sorting gave populations that all exceeded 95% purity. V shed 3 bases and J shed 4 bases, with 12 bases lying between them. The CDR3 spans 14 residues. Germline CDR1 KGHSH, CDR2 LQKENI. General observations from the study: A pattern of fewer insertions and more deletions at VDJ junctions was seen in type 1 diabetes patients. There was a moderate but significant shortening of TCRB CDR3s in all four CD4+ subsets of Type 1 diabetes patients.

This clone was counted only a few times. The antigen remains undetermined. This clonotype was obtained from a man aged 25 to 40 with type 1 diabetes. Input material: naive CD4+ T cells from blood. The chain combines TRBV18 with TRBJ1-1; D may be TRBD1 (5 bases). This chain's CDR3 is CASSPADISTEAFF. The CDR3 DNA sequence: TGTGCCAGCTCACCGGCGGACATTTCCACTGAAGCTTTCTTT.